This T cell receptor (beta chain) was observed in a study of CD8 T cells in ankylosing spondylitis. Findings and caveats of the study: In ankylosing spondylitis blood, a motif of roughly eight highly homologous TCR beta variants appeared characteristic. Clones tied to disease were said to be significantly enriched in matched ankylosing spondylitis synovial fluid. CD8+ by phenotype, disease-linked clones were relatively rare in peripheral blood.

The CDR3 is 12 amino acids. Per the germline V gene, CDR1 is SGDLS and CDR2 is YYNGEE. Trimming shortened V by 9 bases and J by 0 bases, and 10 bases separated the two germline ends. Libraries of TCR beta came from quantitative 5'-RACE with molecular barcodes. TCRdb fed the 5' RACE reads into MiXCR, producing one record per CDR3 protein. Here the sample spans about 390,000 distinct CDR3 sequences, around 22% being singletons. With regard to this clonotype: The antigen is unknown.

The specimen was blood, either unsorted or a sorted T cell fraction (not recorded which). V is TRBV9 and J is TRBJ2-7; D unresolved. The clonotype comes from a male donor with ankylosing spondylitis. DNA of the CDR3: TGTGCCATCAGAGAAGACTCCTACGAGCAGTACTTC. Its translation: CAIREDSYEQYF.